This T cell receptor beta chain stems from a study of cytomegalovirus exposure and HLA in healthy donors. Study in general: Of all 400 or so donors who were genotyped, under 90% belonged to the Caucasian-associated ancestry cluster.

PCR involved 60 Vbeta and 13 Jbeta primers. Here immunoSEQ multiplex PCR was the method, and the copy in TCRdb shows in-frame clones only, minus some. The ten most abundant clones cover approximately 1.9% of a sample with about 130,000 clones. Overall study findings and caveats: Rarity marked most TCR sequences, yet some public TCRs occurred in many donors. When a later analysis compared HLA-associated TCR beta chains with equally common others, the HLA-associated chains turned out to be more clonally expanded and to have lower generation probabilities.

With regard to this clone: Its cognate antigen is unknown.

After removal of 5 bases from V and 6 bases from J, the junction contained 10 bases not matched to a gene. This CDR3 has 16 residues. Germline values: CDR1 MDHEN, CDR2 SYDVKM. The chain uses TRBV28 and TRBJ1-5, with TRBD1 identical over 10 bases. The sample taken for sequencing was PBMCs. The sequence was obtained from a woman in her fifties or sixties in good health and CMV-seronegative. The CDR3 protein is CASSPLGTGDSQPQHF. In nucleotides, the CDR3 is TGTGCCAGCAGTCCCTTAGGGACAGGGGACAGTCAGCCCCAGCATTTT.